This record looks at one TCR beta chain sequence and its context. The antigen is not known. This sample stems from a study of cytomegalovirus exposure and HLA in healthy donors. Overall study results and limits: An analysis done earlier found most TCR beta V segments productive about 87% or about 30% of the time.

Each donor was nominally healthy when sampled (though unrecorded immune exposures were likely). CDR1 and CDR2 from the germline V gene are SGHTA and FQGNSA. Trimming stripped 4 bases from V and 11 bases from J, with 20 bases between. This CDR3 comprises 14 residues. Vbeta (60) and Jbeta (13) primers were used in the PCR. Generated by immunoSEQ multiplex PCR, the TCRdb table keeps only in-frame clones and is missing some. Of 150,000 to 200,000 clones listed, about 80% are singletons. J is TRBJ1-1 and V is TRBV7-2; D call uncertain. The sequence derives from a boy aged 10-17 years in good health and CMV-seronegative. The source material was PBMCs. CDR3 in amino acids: CASSSPGAAVFAFF. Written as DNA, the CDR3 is TGTGCCAGCAGCTCCCCAGGCGCCGCCGTCTTTGCTTTCTTT.